Following are 32 T cell receptor beta chains from one sample sequenced in a study of T cells expressing NK-cell markers. TCRdb processed the 5' RACE reads again and assigns one entry to each CDR3 protein, with no DNA. This repertoire includes 550,000 to 600,000 distinct CDR3 sequences. Material: blood T cells: a sorted CD56 or NKG2C T cell subset, CD4+ or CD8+ T cells, or bulk PBMC T cells (not recorded which). The receptors stem from a man aged 18-30 years in good health.

The chain links TRBV24-1 to TRBJ2-5; the D call of TRBD1 rests on TCRdb alone, since no DNA is present to check it. Germline V gene lookup returns CDR1 KGHDR and CDR2 SFDVKD. The CDR3 has 11 amino acids. The CDR3 reads CATGTQETQYF.

The chain carries TRBV7-2 and TRBJ2-7; TCRdb indicates TRBD2, and absent DNA this call remains unverified. Germline V gives CDR1 SGHTA, CDR2 FQGNSA. The length of the CDR3 is 14 residues. The CDR3 reads CASRRGLAQYEQYF.

The chain couples TRBV15 to TRBJ2-7; TCRdb calls TRBD1, which cannot be checked without DNA. Germline-derived CDR1 and CDR2 are LNHNV and YYDKDF (reference sequence). The CDR3 is made up of 12 amino acids. The CDR3 region is CATSSPDREQYF.

This chain joins TRBV7-6 and TRBJ2-7. Germline assignment: CDR1 SGHVS and CDR2 FNYEAQ. The length of the CDR3 is 15 residues. Here the CDR3 reads CASSLAAGDSYEQYF. Together with reference TRBV7-6 and TRBJ2-7, the CDR3 gives the full variable domain: GAGVSQSPRYKVTKRGQDVALRCDPISGHVSLYWYRQALGQGPEFLTYFNYEAQQDKSGLPNDRFSAERPEGSISTLTIQRTEQRDSAMYRCASSLAAGDSYEQYFGPGTRLTVT.

The chain recombines TRBV11-2 with TRBJ1-2; TCRdb's D call of TRBD1 is untestable without DNA. In germline, CDR1 is SGHAT, CDR2 FQNNGV. There are 14 residues in the CDR3. CDR3 sequence reads: CASSFNRVGYGYTF.

This chain joins TRBV4-2 and TRBJ2-1. CDR3 length: 14 residues. Germline CDR1 reads LGHNA; CDR2 reads YNFKEQ. The CDR3 protein is CASSADSADNEQFF.

The chain carries TRBV7-2 and TRBJ2-1; there is no DNA to check the TCRdb D call of TRBD2. The CDR3 runs to 15 residues. CDR1 is SGHTA, CDR2 FQGNSA, per germline. The CDR3 sequence is CASSYVPGLPTEQFF.

The gene calls are TRBV12-3 or TRBV12-4 and TRBJ2-5. This CDR3 contains 14 residues. The CDR3 is CASSLIGNPETQYF.

V is TRBV28 and J is TRBJ2-5; the D gene TCRdb calls, TRBD1, cannot be checked with no DNA. Germline-derived CDR1 and CDR2 are MDHEN and SYDVKM. The CDR3 has 15 residues. CDR3 protein: CASSSPQGQEETQYF.

The rearrangement links TRBV15 to TRBJ2-4; TCRdb lists TRBD2, though no DNA is available to test this call. The CDR3 is 14 residues long. The germline V gene encodes CDR1 LNHNV and CDR2 YYDKDF (reference sequence). CDR3 sequence reads: CATSRTIGENIQYF.

The chain joins TRBV2 to TRBJ2-2; TCRdb outputs TRBD2, but without DNA this stays unchecked. Germline CDR1 reads SNHLY; CDR2 reads FYNNEI. The CDR3 is made up of 16 amino acids. CDR3: CASSDRAGPVTGELFF.

This sequence joins TRBV20-1 and TRBJ2-3; no DNA is available, so the TRBD1 call from TCRdb remains unchecked. Per the germline V gene, CDR1 is DFQATT and CDR2 is SNEGSKA (reference sequence). CDR3 size: 15 residues. The CDR3: CSPKPGTGGGDTQYF.

V is TRBV29-1 and J is TRBJ1-1. The CDR3 runs 15 residues. Germline-derived CDR1 and CDR2 are SQVTM and ANQGSEA. Here the CDR3 reads CSVVPERLMNTEAFF.

The chain uses TRBV10-3 and TRBJ1-3. Germline values: CDR1 ENHRY, CDR2 SYGVKD. The CDR3 spans 16 residues. This CDR3 is CAISESKGRTGNTIYF.

CDR3 in amino acids: CSVFPGRTEAFF. V is TRBV29-1 and J is TRBJ1-1; TCRdb's D call of TRBD1 is untestable without DNA. Germline V gives CDR1 SQVTM, CDR2 ANQGSEA. The CDR3 is 12 residues long. Combining the CDR3 with reference TRBV29-1 and TRBJ1-1 gives the whole variable domain SAVISQKPSRDICQRGTSLTIQCQVDSQVTMMFWYRQQPGQSLTLIATANQGSEATYESGFVIDKFPISRPNLTFSTLTVSNMSPEDSSIYLCSVFPGRTEAFFGQGTRLTVV.

This chain links TRBV28 with TRBJ2-3. Germline V gene data show CDR1 as MDHEN and CDR2 as SYDVKM. The CDR3 consists of 15 residues. Here the CDR3 reads CASSLSQLYTDTQYF.

The rearrangement links TRBV5-1 to TRBJ2-5. Germline CDR1 and CDR2: SGHRS and YFSETQ. This CDR3 contains 14 residues. CDR3 region: CASSISGNQETQYF.

CDR3 loop: CASSHPHVGAGVPHEQFF. The V and J genes are TRBV6-5 and TRBJ2-1; TCRdb's D gene call, TRBD1, goes unchecked for lack of DNA. This CDR3 comprises 18 residues. Germline loops: CDR1 MNHEY, CDR2 SVGAGI.

The chain's CDR3 is CSADRHGTGELFF. The chain couples TRBV29-1 to TRBJ2-2. The CDR3 loop spans 13 amino acids. Looked up from germline, CDR1 is SQVTM and CDR2 is ANQGSEA.

The chain joins TRBV18 to TRBJ2-6; TCRdb designates TRBD2, a call that cannot be tested without DNA. Per the germline V gene, CDR1 is KGHSH and CDR2 is LQKENI. The CDR3 totals 16 residues. The CDR3 protein is CASSRAAGSGANVLTF.

The V and J genes are TRBV4-2 and TRBJ2-1; the TCRdb call, TRBD2, lacks DNA for checking. CDR3 length: 14 amino acids. Per germline, CDR1 LGHNA and CDR2 YNFKEQ. The CDR3 sequence: CASSQRLEGHEQFF.

The V gene is TRBV7-9, the J gene TRBJ2-7; TCRdb gives TRBD1 as the D gene, but with no DNA this cannot be confirmed. This CDR3 has 15 residues. The germline gives CDR1 SEHNR, CDR2 FQNEAQ (reference sequence). This chain's CDR3 is CASSSVDRGVGEQYF.

The gene calls are TRBV18 and TRBJ2-5; checking the TCRdb D call of TRBD1 is not possible without DNA. Germline CDR1 KGHSH, CDR2 LQKENI. The CDR3 is 20 amino acids. The CDR3 is CASSRILPPGQGSWEETQYF.

The chain is built from TRBV14 and TRBJ2-1; the D call from TCRdb, TRBD1, cannot be confirmed without DNA. The germline CDR1 and CDR2 sequences are SGHDN and FVKESK. This CDR3 region has 16 residues. This CDR3 is CASSQDEGARYNEQFF.

The chain combines TRBV5-6 with TRBJ1-1; TCRdb's D call, TRBD1, is unchecked because there is no DNA. CDR1 and CDR2 (germline): SGHDT, YYEEEE. This CDR3 is built from 14 residues. The CDR3 sequence: CASSLAGSRTEAFF.

The CDR3 loop is CASSDLASNEQFF. The V call is TRBV6-4, the J call TRBJ2-1; the D call from TCRdb, TRBD2, cannot be confirmed without DNA. The V gene's germline CDR1 is MRHNA and CDR2 SNTAGT. The CDR3 runs to 13 residues.

J is TRBJ2-1 and V is TRBV14; TCRdb's D call, TRBD1, is unchecked because there is no DNA. Germline lookup yields CDR1 SGHDN and CDR2 FVKESK. The CDR3 is 17 residues long. CDR3 amino acids: CASSHRYPGDQGNEQFF. Full variable domain (missing parts from reference TRBV14 and TRBJ2-1): EAGVTQFPSHSVIEKGQTVTLRCDPISGHDNLYWYRRVMGKEIKFLLHFVKESKQDESGMPNNRFLAERTGGTYSTLKVQPAELEDSGVYFCASSHRYPGDQGNEQFFGPGTRLTVL.

The genes are TRBV11-3 and TRBJ2-2. This CDR3 has 17 residues. Germline V gene lookup returns CDR1 SGHNT and CDR2 YENEEA. The CDR3 is CASSPTVGVANTGELFF.

The V and J genes are TRBV6-2 or TRBV6-3 and TRBJ1-6; there is no DNA to check the TCRdb D call of TRBD1. The CDR3 has 14 amino acids. Germline CDR1 reads MNHEY; CDR2 reads SVGEGT. This CDR3 reads CASSYSLQTVHLHF.

The rearrangement joins TRBV6-1 to TRBJ2-1; TCRdb lists TRBD1, though no DNA is available to test this call. CDR1 MNHNS and CDR2 SASEGT come from the germline V gene. The CDR3 has 14 residues. CDR3 residues: CASTSGRGDNEQFF.

The chain's CDR3 is CASSPDYPEQFF. The chain carries TRBV7-9 and TRBJ2-1. The CDR3 runs to 12 residues. The germline V gene has CDR1 SEHNR and CDR2 FQNEAQ (reference sequence).

V is TRBV20-1 and J is TRBJ1-5. The CDR3 runs to 15 residues. Germline V gene sequence: CDR1 DFQATT, CDR2 SNEGSKA (reference sequence). CDR3 in amino acids: CSASVGQGLNQPQHF.